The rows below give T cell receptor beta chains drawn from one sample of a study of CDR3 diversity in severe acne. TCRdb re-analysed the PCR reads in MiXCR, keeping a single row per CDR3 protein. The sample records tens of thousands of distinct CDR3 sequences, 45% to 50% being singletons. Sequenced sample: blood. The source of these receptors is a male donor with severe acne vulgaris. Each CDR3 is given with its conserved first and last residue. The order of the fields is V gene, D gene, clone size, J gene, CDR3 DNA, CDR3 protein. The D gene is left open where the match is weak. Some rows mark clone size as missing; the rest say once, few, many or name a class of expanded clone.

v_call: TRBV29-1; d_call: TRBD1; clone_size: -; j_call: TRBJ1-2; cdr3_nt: TGCAGCGTTGCAACAGGGGGTCACTATGGCTACACCTTC; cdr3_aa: CSVATGGHYGYTF
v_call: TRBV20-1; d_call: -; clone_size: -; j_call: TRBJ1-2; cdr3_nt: TGCAGTGCTAGAGATCGGGCTCTGGCGGGCTATGGCTACACCTTC; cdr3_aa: CSARDRALAGYGYTF
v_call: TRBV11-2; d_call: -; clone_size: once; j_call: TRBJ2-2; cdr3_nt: TGTGCCAGCAGCTTAGAGAAGAGGAACGCCGGGGAGCTGTTTTTT; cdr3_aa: CASSLEKRNAGELFF
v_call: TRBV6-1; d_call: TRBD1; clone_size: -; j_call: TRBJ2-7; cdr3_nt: TGTGCCAGCAGGGTCGGGACAGGGGAGGGCGAGCAGTACTTC; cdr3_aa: CASRVGTGEGEQYF
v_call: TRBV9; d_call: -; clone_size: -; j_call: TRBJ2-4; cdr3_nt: TGTGCCAGCAGCTCCGGGACAGCCAAAAACATTCAGTACTTC; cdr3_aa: CASSSGTAKNIQYF
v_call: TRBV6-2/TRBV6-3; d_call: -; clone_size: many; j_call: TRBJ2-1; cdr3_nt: TGTGCCAGCAGCGCACTAGGTAACAATGATGAGCAGTTCTTC; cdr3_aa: CASSALGNNDEQFF
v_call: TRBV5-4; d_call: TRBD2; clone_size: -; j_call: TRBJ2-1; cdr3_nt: TGTGCCAGCAGCGCAAGCGGGAAGGCCTTTAATGAGCAGTTCTTC; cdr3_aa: CASSASGKAFNEQFF
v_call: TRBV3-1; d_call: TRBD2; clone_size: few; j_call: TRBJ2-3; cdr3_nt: TGTGCCAGCAGCCAATGGGGCGGGAGGGGGACAGATACGCAGTATTTT; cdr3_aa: CASSQWGGRGTDTQYF
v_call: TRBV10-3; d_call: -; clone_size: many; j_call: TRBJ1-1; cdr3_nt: TGTGCCATCAGTTTACAGATGAACACTGAAGCTTTCTTT; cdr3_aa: CAISLQMNTEAFF
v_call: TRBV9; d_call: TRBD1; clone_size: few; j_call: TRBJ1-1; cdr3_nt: TGTGCCAGCAGCGCACCGACAGGGCTGAACACTGAAGCTTTCTTT; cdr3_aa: CASSAPTGLNTEAFF
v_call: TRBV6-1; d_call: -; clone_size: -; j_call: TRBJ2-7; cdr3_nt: TGTGCCAGCAGTGAAGGGGGGGGCTGGCCCCACGAGCAGTACTTC; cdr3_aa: CASSEGGGWPHEQYF
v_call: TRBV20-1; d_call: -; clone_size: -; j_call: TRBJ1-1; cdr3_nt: TGCAGTGCTTTTGCGGGGAGCACAGAAGCTTTCTTT; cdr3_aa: CSAFAGSTEAFF
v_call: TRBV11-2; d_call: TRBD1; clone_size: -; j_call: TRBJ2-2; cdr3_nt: TGTGCCAGCAGCTTAGCTTACAGGGGGACCGGGGAGCTGTTTTTT; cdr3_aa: CASSLAYRGTGELFF
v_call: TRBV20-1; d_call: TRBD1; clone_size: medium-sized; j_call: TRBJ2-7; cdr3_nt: TGCAGTGCTATTAGGTCCGGGACAGGGGATTACGAGCAGTACTTC; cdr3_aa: CSAIRSGTGDYEQYF
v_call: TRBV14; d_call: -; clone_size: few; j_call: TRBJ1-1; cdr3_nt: TGTGCCAGCAGCCCTTACCGAGGCACTGAAGCTTTCTTT; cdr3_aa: CASSPYRGTEAFF
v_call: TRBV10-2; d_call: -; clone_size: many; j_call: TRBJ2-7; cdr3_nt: TGCGCCAGCAGTGACTACGAGCAGTACTTC; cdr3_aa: CASSDYEQYF
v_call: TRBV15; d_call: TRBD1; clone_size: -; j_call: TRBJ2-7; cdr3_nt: TGTGCCACCAGCAGGGAAGGACAGGGCTACGAGCAGTACTTC; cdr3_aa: CATSREGQGYEQYF
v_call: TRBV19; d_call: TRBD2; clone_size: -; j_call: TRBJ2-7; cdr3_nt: TGTGCCTCCCAGAGCGGGAGGTACGAGCAGTACTTC; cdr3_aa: CASQSGRYEQYF
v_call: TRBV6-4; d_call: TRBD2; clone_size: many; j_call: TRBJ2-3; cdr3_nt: TGTGCCAGCAGTGAGCGGGAGCTAGATACGCAGTATTTT; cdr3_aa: CASSERELDTQYF
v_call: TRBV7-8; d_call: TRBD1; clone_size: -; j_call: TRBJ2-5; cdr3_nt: TGTGCCAGCAGTTACCCGACAGGGGGACAAGAGACCCAGTACTTC; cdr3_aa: CASSYPTGGQETQYF
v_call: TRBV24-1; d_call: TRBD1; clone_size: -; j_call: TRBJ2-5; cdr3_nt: TGTGCCACCAGTGACAGTGGGACAGCGGAGACCCAGTACTTC; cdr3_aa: CATSDSGTAETQYF
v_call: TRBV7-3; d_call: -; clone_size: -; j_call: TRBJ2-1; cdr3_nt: TGTGCCAGCAGCTTAAAATGGGACGGGAGAGGTCTCAATGAGCAGTTCTTC; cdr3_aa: CASSLKWDGRGLNEQFF
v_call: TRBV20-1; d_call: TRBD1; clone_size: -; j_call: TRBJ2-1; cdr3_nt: TGCAGTGATATTAGGGACAGTCCCTACAATGAGCAGTTCTTC; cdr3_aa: CSDIRDSPYNEQFF
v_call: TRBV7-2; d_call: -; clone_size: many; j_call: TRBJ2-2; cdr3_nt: TGTGCCAGCAGCACCCGACTAGGGAACACCGGGGAGCTGTTTTTT; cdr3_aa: CASSTRLGNTGELFF
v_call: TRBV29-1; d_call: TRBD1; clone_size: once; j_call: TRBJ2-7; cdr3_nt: TGCAGCGTTGTTTCTCAGGGGGCGCACGAGCAGTACTTC; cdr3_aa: CSVVSQGAHEQYF
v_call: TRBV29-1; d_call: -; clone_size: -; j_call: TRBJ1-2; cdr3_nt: TGCAGCGTTGATGGGGGACGGCATGGCTACACCTTC; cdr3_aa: CSVDGGRHGYTF
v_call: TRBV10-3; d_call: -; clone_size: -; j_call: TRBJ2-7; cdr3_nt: TGTGCCAGCAGTGATTCTCTCACAGGGCCCCTCTCCTACGAGCAGTACTTC; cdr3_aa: CASSDSLTGPLSYEQYF
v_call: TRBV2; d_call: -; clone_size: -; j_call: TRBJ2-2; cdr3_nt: TGTGCCAGCACCGGGACAGGAGGGACTAGCAGCACCGGGGAGCCGTTTTTT; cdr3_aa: CASTGTGGTSSTGEPFF
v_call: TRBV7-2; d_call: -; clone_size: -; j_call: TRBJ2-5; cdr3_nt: TGTGCCAGCAGCTCCACCCGCCGGAGGGCACAAGAGACCCAGTACTTC; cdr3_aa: CASSSTRRRAQETQYF
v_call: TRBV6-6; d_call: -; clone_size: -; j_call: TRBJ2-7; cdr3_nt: TGTGCCAGCAGTTACGCTTACAGCCGACGTGAGATTGGGCCCGAGCAGTACTTC; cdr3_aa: CASSYAYSRREIGPEQYF
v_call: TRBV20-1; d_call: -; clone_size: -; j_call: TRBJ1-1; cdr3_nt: TGCAGCAGCGGGCCCACTACGAACACTGAAGCTTTCTTT; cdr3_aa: CSSGPTTNTEAFF
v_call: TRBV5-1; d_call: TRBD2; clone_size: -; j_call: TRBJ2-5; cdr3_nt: TGCGCCAGCAGCCCGGGGATTAGCGGGAGTAAAGAGACCCAGTACTTC; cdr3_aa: CASSPGISGSKETQYF
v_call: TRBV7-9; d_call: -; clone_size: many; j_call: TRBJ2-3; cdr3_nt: TGTGCCAGCAGCTTAGCGGAGGAGCGGCCATATTTT; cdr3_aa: CASSLAEERPYF
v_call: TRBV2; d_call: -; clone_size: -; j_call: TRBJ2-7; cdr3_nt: TGTGCCAGCAGCGGAACAGGGGAGCTAGCGGCCCTAAAGGACTACGAGCAGTACTTC; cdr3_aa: CASSGTGELAALKDYEQYF
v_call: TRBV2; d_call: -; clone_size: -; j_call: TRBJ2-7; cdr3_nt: TGTGCCAGCAGGGACAGCTCCTACGAGCAGTACTTC; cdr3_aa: CASRDSSYEQYF
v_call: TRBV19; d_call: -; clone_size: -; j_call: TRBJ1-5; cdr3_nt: TGTGCCAGTAGTATCTCGGTAGGTCAGCCCCAGCATTTT; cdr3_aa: CASSISVGQPQHF
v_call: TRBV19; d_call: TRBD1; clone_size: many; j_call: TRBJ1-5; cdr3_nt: TGTGCCAGTAGTCATCCGGGACAGGGTTATCAGCCCCAGCATTTT; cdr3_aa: CASSHPGQGYQPQHF
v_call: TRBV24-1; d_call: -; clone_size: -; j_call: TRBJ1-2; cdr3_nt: TGTGCCACGTGGGACGAATCTAACTATGGCTACACCTTC; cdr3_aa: CATWDESNYGYTF
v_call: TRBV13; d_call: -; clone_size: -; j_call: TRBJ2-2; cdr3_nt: TGTGCCAGCAGCCCCAGGACAAACGGAGGGGAGCTGTTTTTT; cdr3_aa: CASSPRTNGGELFF
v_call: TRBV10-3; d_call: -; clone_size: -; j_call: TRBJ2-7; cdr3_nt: TGTGCCATCAGCAGGAGGGCCTACGAGCAGTACTTC; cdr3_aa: CAISRRAYEQYF
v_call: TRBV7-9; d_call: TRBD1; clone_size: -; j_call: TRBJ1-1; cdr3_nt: TGTGCCAGCAGCTTACTGGGAGGGGGCGACAACACTGAAGCTTTCTTT; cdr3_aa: CASSLLGGGDNTEAFF
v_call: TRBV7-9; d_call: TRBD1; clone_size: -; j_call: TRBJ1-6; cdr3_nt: TGTGCCAGCAGCTTAACTTGGCAGGGGGAGGCCAGTGGCTATAATTCACCCCTCCACTTT; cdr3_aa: CASSLTWQGEASGYNSPLHF
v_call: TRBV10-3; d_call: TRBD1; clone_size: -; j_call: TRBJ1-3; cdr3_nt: TGTGCCATCAGTGGAGGGGTACAGGGGGCAGGGATCCCCGGAAACACCATATATTTT; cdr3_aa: CAISGGVQGAGIPGNTIYF
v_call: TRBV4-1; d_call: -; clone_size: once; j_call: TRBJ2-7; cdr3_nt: TGCGCCAGCAGCCAAGATCGGGGAAGCGGCTACGAGCAGTACTTC; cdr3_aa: CASSQDRGSGYEQYF
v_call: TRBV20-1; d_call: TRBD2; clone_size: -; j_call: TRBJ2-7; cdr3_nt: TGCAGTGCTAGGACCGCCGGGACTAGTGGCGGGGAGCAGTACTTC; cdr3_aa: CSARTAGTSGGEQYF
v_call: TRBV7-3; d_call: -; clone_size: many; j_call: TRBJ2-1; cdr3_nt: TGTGCCAGCAGCTCTGACAGAAGCTCCTACAATGAGCAGTTCTTC; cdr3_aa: CASSSDRSSYNEQFF
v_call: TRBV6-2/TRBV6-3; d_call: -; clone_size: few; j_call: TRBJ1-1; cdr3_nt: TGTGCCAGCAGTCGAAGGAACACTGAAGCTTTCTTT; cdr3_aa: CASSRRNTEAFF
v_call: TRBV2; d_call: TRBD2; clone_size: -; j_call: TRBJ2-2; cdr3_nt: TGTGCCAGCAACGCGGGAGGGCCTGGCGGGGAGCTGTTTTTT; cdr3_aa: CASNAGGPGGELFF
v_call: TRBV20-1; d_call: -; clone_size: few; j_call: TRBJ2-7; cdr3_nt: TGCAGTGCCTCAGGATTTGCAGGGCCTCACGAGCAGTACTTC; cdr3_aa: CSASGFAGPHEQYF
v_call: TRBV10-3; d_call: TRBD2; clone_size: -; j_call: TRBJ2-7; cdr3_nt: TGTGCCATCAGTGTAGCGGGCAGTTACGAGCAGTACTTC; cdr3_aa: CAISVAGSYEQYF
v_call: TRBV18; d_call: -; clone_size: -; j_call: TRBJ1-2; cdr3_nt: TGTGCCAGCTCATCTGATAGGACAGCGAGACTTCATGGCTACACCTTC; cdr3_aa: CASSSDRTARLHGYTF
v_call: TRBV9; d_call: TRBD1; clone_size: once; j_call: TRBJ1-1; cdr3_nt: TGTGCCAGCAGCGCCTTAGACAGGGCCACTGAAGCTTTCTTT; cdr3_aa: CASSALDRATEAFF
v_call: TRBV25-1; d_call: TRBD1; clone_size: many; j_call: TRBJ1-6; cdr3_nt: TGTGCCAGAGACAGGGTTGATTCACCCCTCCACTTT; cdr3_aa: CARDRVDSPLHF
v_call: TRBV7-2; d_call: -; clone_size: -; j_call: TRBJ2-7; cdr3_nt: TGTGCCAGCAGCTCTCAAACCTACGAGCAGTACTTC; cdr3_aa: CASSSQTYEQYF
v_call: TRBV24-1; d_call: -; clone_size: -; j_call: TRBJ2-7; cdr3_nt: TGTGCCACCGGCGGGCCCCTGGGCCACGAGCAGTACTTC; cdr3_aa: CATGGPLGHEQYF
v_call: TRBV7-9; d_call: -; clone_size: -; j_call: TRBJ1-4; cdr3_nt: TGTGCCAGCAGCGCTAGTGGACAGTTCGGAAAACTGTTTTTT; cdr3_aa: CASSASGQFGKLFF